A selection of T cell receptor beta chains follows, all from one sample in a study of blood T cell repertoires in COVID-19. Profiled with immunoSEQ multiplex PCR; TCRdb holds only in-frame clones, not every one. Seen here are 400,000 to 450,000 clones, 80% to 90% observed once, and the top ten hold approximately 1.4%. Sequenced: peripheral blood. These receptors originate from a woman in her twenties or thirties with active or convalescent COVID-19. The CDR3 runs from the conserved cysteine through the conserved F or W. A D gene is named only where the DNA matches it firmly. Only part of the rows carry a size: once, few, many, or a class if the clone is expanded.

CASADRVNQPQHF TGTGCCAGTGCGGACAGGGTCAACCAGCCCCAGCATTTT TRBD1 TRBJ1-5 TRBV10-3 -
CASSEADRAFYEQYF TGTGCCAGCAGTGAAGCGGACAGGGCTTTCTACGAGCAGTACTTC TRBD1 TRBJ2-7 TRBV6-1 -
CASILTGSNTEAFF TGTGCCAGCATCTTGACAGGTTCGAACACTGAAGCTTTCTTT - TRBJ1-1 TRBV6-5 -
CASTKVTGSWLTNEQFF TGCGCCAGCACCAAAGTAACAGGGAGCTGGTTAACAAATGAGCAGTTCTTC - TRBJ2-1 TRBV5-1 few
CASSLFEGYGYTF TGTGCCAGCAGTTTGTTTGAGGGCTATGGCTACACCTTC - TRBJ1-2 TRBV12-3/TRBV12-4 -
CASSYGAGLTDTQYF TGTGCCAGCAGTTACGGCGCGGGACTCACAGATACGCAGTATTTT - TRBJ2-3 TRBV6-5 -
CASSLRPRENPAGELFF TGCGCCAGCAGCTTGCGCCCCAGGGAAAACCCCGCCGGGGAGCTGTTTTTT - TRBJ2-2 TRBV5-1 -
CASRKTGKSSYNEQFF TGTGCCAGTAGAAAGACAGGAAAGAGCTCCTACAATGAGCAGTTCTTC - TRBJ2-1 TRBV19 -
CASSFQYSGDTQYF TGCGCCAGCAGCTTCCAGTATTCAGGAGATACGCAGTATTTT - TRBJ2-3 TRBV5-1 -
CASSQDRGYSNYGYTF TGTGCCAGCAGCCAGGACAGGGGGTATAGTAACTATGGCTACACCTTC TRBD1 TRBJ1-2 TRBV3-1/TRBV3-2 -
CASSRDTYQETQYF TGTGCCAGCTCACGGGACACCTACCAAGAGACCCAGTACTTC - TRBJ2-5 TRBV18 -
CASSQTANYGYTF TGTGCCAGCAGCCAAACAGCCAACTATGGCTACACCTTC - TRBJ1-2 TRBV12-3/TRBV12-4 -
CASSRGTSGGETQYF TGTGCCAGCTCACGCGGGACTAGCGGAGGGGAGACCCAGTACTTC TRBD2 TRBJ2-5 TRBV18 -
CASSQDPGQGIGELFF TGTGCCAGCAGCCAAGATCCGGGGCAGGGGATCGGGGAGCTGTTTTTT - TRBJ2-2 TRBV3-1/TRBV3-2 -
CASSPRGSSNEQFF TGCGCCAGCAGCCCCCGAGGTTCCTCCAATGAGCAGTTCTTC - TRBJ2-1 TRBV5-1 -
CSARSGSSYEQYF TGCAGCGCCCGTAGCGGGAGCTCCTACGAGCAGTACTTC TRBD2 TRBJ2-7 TRBV29-1 once
CASSPLGQGIDEQYF TGTGCCAGCTCACCACTGGGGCAGGGGATCGACGAGCAGTACTTC - TRBJ2-7 TRBV18 -
CASSHPLQPQHF TGCGCCAGCAGCCATCCCTTACAGCCCCAGCATTTT - TRBJ1-5 TRBV4-1 -
CASSGGGTGSVTFF TGTGCCAGCAGTGGGGGGGGAACAGGGTCGGTAACTTTCTTT - TRBJ1-1 TRBV28 few
CASSLMGSGGESTDTQYF TGTGCCAGCAGCTTGATGGGTAGCGGGGGAGAGAGCACAGATACGCAGTATTTT TRBD2 TRBJ2-3 TRBV5-4 -
CASSLTVKGGRRAEAFF TGTGCCAGCAGTTTAACAGTAAAGGGGGGGAGGCGCGCTGAAGCTTTCTTT - TRBJ1-1 TRBV28 once
CASSQRAGAETPNTEAFF TGTGCCAGCAGCCAACGGGCAGGGGCGGAAACCCCAAACACTGAAGCTTTCTTT - TRBJ1-1 TRBV14 -
CASSLDWTSGRLDEQFF TGTGCCAGCAGCTTAGATTGGACTAGCGGGAGGTTAGATGAGCAGTTCTTC TRBD2 TRBJ2-1 TRBV11-2 -
CAISPLAGGELFF TGTGCCATTTCGCCCCTAGCGGGCGGGGAGCTGTTTTTT TRBD2 TRBJ2-2 TRBV6-5 few
CASSANREGVVGRGEQYF TGCGCCAGCAGCGCAAACAGGGAGGGAGTAGTGGGTCGGGGCGAGCAGTACTTC - TRBJ2-7 TRBV4-1 few
CASSQVAGGPSSYNEQFF TGTGCCAGCAGCCAAGTAGCGGGAGGACCCAGCTCCTACAATGAGCAGTTCTTC TRBD2 TRBJ2-1 TRBV4-2 -
CASSQVGGGTEAFF TGCGCCAGCAGCCAAGTCGGGGGAGGCACTGAAGCTTTCTTT - TRBJ1-1 TRBV4-1 -
CASRGGTDIYGYTF TGCGCCAGCAGAGGGGGGACAGATATCTATGGCTACACCTTC TRBD1 TRBJ1-2 TRBV5-1 -
CASSPGSGRDEQYF TGTGCCAGCAGCCCCGGTAGCGGGAGGGACGAGCAGTACTTC - TRBJ2-7 TRBV21-1 -
CAWNPSGVGEKLFF TGTGCCTGGAATCCCTCGGGGGTGGGGGAAAAACTGTTTTTT - TRBJ1-4 TRBV30 -
CASSAETGANEKLFF TGTGCCAGTAGTGCCGAGACGGGGGCTAATGAAAAACTGTTTTTT - TRBJ1-4 TRBV19 -
CASSPGGRLYEQYF TGTGCCAGCAGCCCAGGGGGGAGACTCTACGAGCAGTACTTC - TRBJ2-7 TRBV11-2 -
CAWSGGPNSGNTIYF TGTGCCTGGAGCGGAGGACCTAACTCTGGAAACACCATATATTTT - TRBJ1-3 TRBV30 -
CASNLPPGTEAFF TGTGCCAGCAACCTGCCCCCAGGGACTGAAGCTTTCTTT - TRBJ1-1 TRBV7-9 -
CASRQTGGRTEAFF TGTGCCAGCAGGCAGACAGGGGGCCGGACTGAAGCTTTCTTT TRBD1 TRBJ1-1 TRBV6-5 few
CASSLDFQTGTSRRDTQYF TGTGCCAGCAGCTTAGACTTCCAAACCGGGACTAGCCGGCGGGATACGCAGTATTTT TRBD2 TRBJ2-3 TRBV7-2 -
CASSPYNQETQYF TGTGCCAGCTCACCGTATAACCAAGAGACCCAGTACTTC - TRBJ2-5 TRBV18 -
CASKGLAGDDTQYF TGCGCCAGCAAAGGACTAGCGGGGGACGATACGCAGTATTTT TRBD2 TRBJ2-3 TRBV10-2 once
CASSPGTRRSTDTQYF TGTGCCAGCAGTCCAGGGACTCGTCGAAGCACAGATACGCAGTATTTT - TRBJ2-3 TRBV27 -
CASSEGGPSVFF TGCGCCAGCAGCGAGGGGGGGCCCTCTGTGTTCTTC - TRBJ2-1 TRBV5-1 -
CSVGGGYGYTF TGCAGCGTTGGTGGAGGCTATGGCTACACCTTC - TRBJ1-2 TRBV29-1 few
CASTPGTSGGHPYNEQFF TGTGCCAGTACGCCAGGGACTAGCGGGGGACACCCCTACAATGAGCAGTTCTTC TRBD2 TRBJ2-1 TRBV19 once
CASSDPRGYQETQYF TGTGCCAGCAGTGATCCCAGGGGGTACCAAGAGACCCAGTACTTC TRBD1 TRBJ2-5 TRBV6-1 -
CASSPIDRDRRTRDTQYF TGCGCCAGCAGCCCGATAGACCGGGACAGGAGGACGCGGGATACGCAGTATTTT TRBD1 TRBJ2-3 TRBV5-1 -
CASSLGTSIHEQFF TGCGCCAGCAGCCTGGGGACTAGTATCCATGAGCAGTTCTTC TRBD2 TRBJ2-1 TRBV5-1 -
CASSMTGDYEQYF TGCGCCAGCAGCATGACAGGGGACTACGAGCAGTACTTC TRBD1 TRBJ2-7 TRBV5-1 -
CASSEAMRTATYEQYF TGTGCCAGCAGTGAAGCTATGAGGACAGCAACCTACGAGCAGTACTTC - TRBJ2-7 TRBV6-1 -
CASRLSSHTDTQYF TGCGCCAGCAGGCTTTCTAGTCACACGGATACGCAGTATTTT - TRBJ2-3 TRBV5-1 -
CASSLVGGPSTDTQYF TGTGCCAGCAGTTTGGTAGGGGGACCTAGCACAGATACGCAGTATTTT - TRBJ2-3 TRBV27 -